The next 20 T cell receptor beta chains were all read from a single sample in a study of Graves' ophthalmopathy and Graves' hyperthyroidism. CDR3 regions of TCR beta were amplified from RNA transcripts. The first round was an RT-PCR with HTBI primers, and the second round was a multiplex PCR. TCRdb reanalysed the multiplex PCR reads using MiXCR and keeps one entry per CDR3 protein. The repertoire consists of hundreds of thousands of distinct CDR3 sequences, with about 41% occurring once and the leading ten covering around 3.3%. The sequenced sample consisted of peripheral blood. Receptors originate from an adult man with Graves' ophthalmopathy.

As for this clonotype: Since a much larger clone is just one base distant, this may be a read error. The V and J genes are TRBV15 and TRBJ1-1; possibly TRBD1 for D (5 bases). The V end lost 0 bases, the J end lost 7 bases, and 6 bases lay between the germline ends. The CDR3 runs to 12 residues. Germline V gene data show CDR1 as LNHNV and CDR2 as YYDKDF (reference sequence). The CDR3 loop reads CATSRDQGEAFF. The CDR3 DNA follows: TGTGCCACCAGCAGAGATCAGGGTGAAGCTTTCTTT. Full variable domain (remainder filled in from reference TRBV15 and TRBJ1-1): DAMVIQNPRYQVTQFGKPVTLSCSQTLNHNVMYWYQQKSSQAPKLLFHYYDKDFNNEADTPDNFQSRRPNTSFCFLDIRSPGLGDTAMYLCATSRDQGEAFFGQGTRLTVV.

The chain couples TRBV29-1 to TRBJ2-5; TRBD1 aligns across 8 bases. J was trimmed by 3 bases and V by 5 bases; bases with no gene match: 5. CDR1 is SQVTM, CDR2 ANQGSEA, per germline. The CDR3 sequence is 13 residues long. Here the CDR3 reads CSVPTGEEETQYF. CDR3 DNA: TGCAGCGTTCCGACAGGGGAAGAAGAGACCCAGTACTTC.

In this sample, this clonotype turned up many times. V usage is TRBV29-1 and J usage is TRBJ1-2, with D unresolved. Trimming shortened V by 4 bases and J by 8 bases, and 17 bases separated the two germline ends. CDR1 and CDR2 (germline): SQVTM, ANQGSEA. The CDR3 has 13 amino acids. DNA for the CDR3: TGCAGCGTTGGAGTGGACCTCTCTGACGGCTACACCTTC. Translating gives CSVGVDLSDGYTF.

This clonotype was detected a few times. The rearrangement links TRBV4-3 to TRBJ2-7; D is unresolved. In germline, CDR1 is LGHNA, CDR2 YSLEER. The CDR3 has 13 residues. The V gene lost 1 base and the J gene lost 6 bases, with 10 bases spanning the gap. The CDR3 sequence: CASSQAAGFEQYF. The CDR3 nucleotides are TGCGCCAGCAGCCAAGCGGCCGGTTTCGAGCAGTACTTC.

The CDR3 loop reads CASSLALSGGPNLTFYGYTF. In DNA, the CDR3 is TGTGCCAGCAGCTTAGCTTTATCCGGGGGGCCCAATTTAACCTTCTATGGCTACACCTTC. V and J are TRBV7-9 and TRBJ1-2; TRBD1 might be the D (6 bases). The CDR3 contains 20 residues. Trimming stripped 0 bases from V and 4 bases from J, with 27 bases between. Per germline, CDR1 SEHNR and CDR2 FQNEAQ (reference sequence).

Many counts were recorded for this clonotype. The chain uses TRBV14 and TRBJ2-7; D is perhaps TRBD1 (5 bases). Germline V gives CDR1 SGHDN, CDR2 FVKESK. The CDR3 length is 14 residues. Trimming removed 1 base from V and 3 bases from J, with 10 bases in between. CDR3 in DNA: TGTGCCAGCAGCCAAGTGGACAAATACTACGAGCAGTACTTC. Translated, it gives CASSQVDKYYEQYF.

This clonotype appeared a single time. Relative to the germline gene, one junction end is altered; a read error may explain this. The chain recombines TRBV11-1 with TRBJ2-5; weak D call: TRBD1 (6 bases). Per the germline V gene, CDR1 is SGHAT and CDR2 is FQDESV (reference sequence). CDR3 size: 15 residues. The CDR3 DNA sequence: TGCGCCAGCAGCCAGGGGCCTACGGAGCAAGAGATCCAGTACTTC. Its protein is CASSQGPTEQEIQYF.

With respect to this clonotype: Just one base apart from a much larger clone, this may be a read error. The chain joins TRBV9 to TRBJ1-1; 9 positions match TRBD1. CDR1 SGDLS and CDR2 YYNGEE come from the germline V gene. CDR3 size: 14 residues. V shed 4 bases and J 8 bases; nucleotides not matched to a gene: 9. Here the CDR3 DNA reads TGTGCCAGCAGCCCAGGGGACAGGGCCCGAGAAGCTTTCTTT. Protein: CASSPGDRAREAFF.

The chain has TRBV25-1 and TRBJ2-7; no clear D gene. The last part of the DNA fits TRBJ2-1 better; the J call may be wrong. The CDR3 runs to 11 residues. CDR1 is MGHDK, CDR2 SYGVNS, per germline. The CDR3 DNA follows: TGTGCCAGCAGTGAGTACAATGAGCAGTTCTTC. Protein sequence: CASSEYNEQFF.

CDR3 loop: CASSLSTAIGGEQYF. DNA of the CDR3: TGTGCCAGCAGTTTGAGTACAGCTATTGGAGGCGAGCAGTACTTC. This chain joins TRBV12-3 or TRBV12-4 and TRBJ2-7; D may be TRBD2 (5 bases). V was cut by 3 bases and J by 6 bases, with 18 bases left in between. The CDR3 is 15 residues long.

Ten or more counts support this clonotype. The CDR3 sequence: CASSLEARTDKQETQYF. For the CDR3, the DNA is TGTGCCAGCAGCTTAGAGGCCCGGACAGACAAACAAGAGACCCAGTACTTC. V gene TRBV13 combines with J gene TRBJ2-5, with a possible D match to TRBD1 (6 bases). V lost 1 base, J lost 2 bases, and 17 bases lay in between. The length of the CDR3 is 17 residues. Germline values: CDR1 PRHDT, CDR2 FYEKMQ (reference sequence).

The chain links TRBV7-9 to TRBJ2-2; 9 positions match TRBD2. This CDR3 comprises 16 residues. Germline CDR1 is SEHNR and CDR2 is FQNEAQ (reference sequence). V shed 5 bases, J shed 9 bases, and the junction held 13 bases outside the gene matches. The chain's CDR3 is CASSPLVSGGGRELFF. The CDR3 bases are TGTGCCAGCAGCCCGCTGGTTAGCGGGGGCGGCAGGGAGCTGTTTTTT.

The table lists this clonotype with many counts. V is TRBV12-3 or TRBV12-4 and J is TRBJ1-6; D may be TRBD1 (6 bases). CDR3 length: 16 amino acids. Trimming left V 7 bases short and J 2 bases short, with 15 bases between. CDR3 nucleotides: TGTGCCAGCACCGACGGGCAGGGGACCTATAATTCACCCCTCCACTTT. This translates into CASTDGQGTYNSPLHF.

The chain couples TRBV7-9 to TRBJ1-4, with D perhaps TRBD1 (5 bases). The CDR3 is 15 residues long. The germline V gene has CDR1 SEHNR and CDR2 FQNEAQ (reference sequence). V was clipped by 5 bases and J by 7 bases, with 17 bases between them. The CDR3 loop is CASSTQALVGEKLFF. The CDR3, as DNA: TGTGCCAGCAGCACACAGGCACTGGTTGGTGAAAAACTGTTTTTT.

Only a few counts were recorded for this clonotype. J is TRBJ1-5 and V is TRBV6-6, with TRBD1 as a possible D gene (5 bases). Trimming took off 2 bases at V and 0 bases at J, with 11 bases between the two ends. The CDR3 consists of 16 residues. Germline V gene sequence: CDR1 MNHNY, CDR2 SVGAGI (reference sequence). CDR3 nucleotide sequence: TGTGCCAGCAGTTACGGGGGGGGGTTTAGCAATCAGCCCCAGCATTTT. It specifies CASSYGGGFSNQPQHF.

This clonotype was detected a few times. The rearrangement uses TRBV7-2 and TRBJ1-4, with a possible D match to TRBD1 (5 bases). This CDR3 spans 14 amino acids. Trimming took 6 bases from V and 8 from J, leaving 16 bases between them. Germline CDR1 is SGHTA and CDR2 is FQGNSA. For the CDR3, the DNA is TGTGCCAGCAGTCCAACCCTTGGGGGAGAAAAACTGTTTTTT. Translated, it gives CASSPTLGGEKLFF.

To note about this clonotype: This may be a read error: a much more frequent sequence differs by one nucleotide. The rearrangement uses TRBV7-8 and TRBJ2-5; D remains ambiguous. Germline V gene data show CDR1 as SGHVS and CDR2 as FQNEAQ. CDR3 length: 15 residues. CDR3 residues: CASSPLPGAQETQYF. Written as DNA, the CDR3 is TGCGCCAGCAGCCCTCTACCCGGAGCACAAGAGACCCAGTACTTC.

The V and J genes are TRBV7-9 and TRBJ1-2; TRBD1 agrees at 9 bases. The CDR3 loop spans 14 amino acids. V lost 7 bases and J lost 2; bases outside the gene matches: 5. Per the germline V gene, CDR1 is SEHNR and CDR2 is FQNEAQ (reference sequence). CDR3 sequence: CASNFGQGNYGYTF. The DNA of the CDR3 is TGTGCCAGCAACTTCGGACAGGGGAACTATGGCTACACCTTC. Variable domain in full (rest from reference TRBV7-9 and TRBJ1-2): DTGVSQNPRHKITKRGQNVTFRCDPISEHNRLYWYRQTLGQGPEFLTYFQNEAQLEKSRLLSDRFSAERPKGSFSTLEIQRTEQGDSAMYLCASNFGQGNYGYTFGSGTRLTVV.

As concerns this clonotype: One junction end disagrees with the germline gene, perhaps due to a read error. The chain employs TRBV25-1 and TRBJ2-6; D unclear. Germline V gives CDR1 MGHDK, CDR2 SYGVNS. The CDR3 is 13 amino acids. The CDR3 loop reads CASSEAQANTEAF. CDR3 sequence (DNA): TGTGCCAGCAGTGAGGCTCAGGCGAACACTGAAGCTTTC.

This clonotype showed up just once. This sequence joins TRBV29-1 and TRBJ2-3, with 7 bases matching TRBD1. The CDR3 loop spans 15 amino acids. The germline CDR1 and CDR2 sequences are SQVTM and ANQGSEA. V lost 8 bases and J lost 7; bases outside the gene matches: 18. The CDR3 sequence is CSYRPSDRTRYTQYF. The CDR3 DNA follows: TGCAGCTACCGCCCCTCGGACAGGACCAGGTATACGCAGTATTTT.